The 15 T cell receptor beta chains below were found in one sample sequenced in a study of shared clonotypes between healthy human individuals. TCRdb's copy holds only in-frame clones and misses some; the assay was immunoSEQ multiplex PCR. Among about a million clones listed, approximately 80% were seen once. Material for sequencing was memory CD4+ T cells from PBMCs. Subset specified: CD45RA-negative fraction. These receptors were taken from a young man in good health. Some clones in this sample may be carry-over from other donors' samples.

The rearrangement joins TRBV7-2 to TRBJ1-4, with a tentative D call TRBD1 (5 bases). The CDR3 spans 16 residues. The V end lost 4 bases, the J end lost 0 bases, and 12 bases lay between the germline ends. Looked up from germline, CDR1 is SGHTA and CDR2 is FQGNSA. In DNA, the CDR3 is TGTGCCAGCAGCTCACCTCGACAGACAACTAATGAAAAACTGTTTTTT. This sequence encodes CASSSPRQTTNEKLFF.

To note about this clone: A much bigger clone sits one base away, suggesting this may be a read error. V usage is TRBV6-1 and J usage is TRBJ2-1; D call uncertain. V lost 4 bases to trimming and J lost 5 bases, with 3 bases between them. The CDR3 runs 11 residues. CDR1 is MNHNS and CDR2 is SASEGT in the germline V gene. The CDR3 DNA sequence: TGTGCCAGCAGTGTACACAATGAGCAGTTCTTC. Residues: CASSVHNEQFF.

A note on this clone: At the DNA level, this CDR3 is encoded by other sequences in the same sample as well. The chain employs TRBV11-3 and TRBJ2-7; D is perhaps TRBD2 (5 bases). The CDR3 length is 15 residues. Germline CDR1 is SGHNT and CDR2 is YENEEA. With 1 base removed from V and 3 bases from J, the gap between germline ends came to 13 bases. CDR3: CASSLGGSGSYEQYF. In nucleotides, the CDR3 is TGTGCCAGCAGCTTAGGCGGGTCGGGGAGCTACGAGCAGTACTTC. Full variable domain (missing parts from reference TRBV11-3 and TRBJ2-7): EAGVVQSPRYKIIEKKQPVAFWCNPISGHNTLYWYLQNLGQGPELLIRYENEEAVDDSQLPKDRFSAERLKGVDSTLKIQPAELGDSAVYLCASSLGGSGSYEQYFGPGTRLTVT.

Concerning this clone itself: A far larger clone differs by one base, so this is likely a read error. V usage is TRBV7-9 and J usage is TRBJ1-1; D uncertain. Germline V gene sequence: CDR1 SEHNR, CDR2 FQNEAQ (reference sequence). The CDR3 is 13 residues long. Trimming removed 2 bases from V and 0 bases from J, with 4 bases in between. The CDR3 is CASSLYMNTEAFF. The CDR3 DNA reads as TGTGCCAGCAGCTTATACATGAACACTGAAGCTTTCTTT.

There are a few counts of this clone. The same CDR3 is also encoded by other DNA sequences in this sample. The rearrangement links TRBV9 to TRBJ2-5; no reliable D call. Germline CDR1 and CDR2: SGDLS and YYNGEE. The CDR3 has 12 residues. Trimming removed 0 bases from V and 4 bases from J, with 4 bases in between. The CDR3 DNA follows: TGTGCCAGCAGCGTAGGATCAGAGACCCAGTACTTC. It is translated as CASSVGSETQYF.

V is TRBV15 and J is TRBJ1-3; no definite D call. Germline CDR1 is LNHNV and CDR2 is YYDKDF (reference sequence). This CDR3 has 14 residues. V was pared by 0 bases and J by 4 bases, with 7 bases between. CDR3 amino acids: CATSRDMAGNTIYF. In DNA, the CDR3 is TGTGCCACCAGCAGAGATATGGCCGGAAACACCATATATTTT.

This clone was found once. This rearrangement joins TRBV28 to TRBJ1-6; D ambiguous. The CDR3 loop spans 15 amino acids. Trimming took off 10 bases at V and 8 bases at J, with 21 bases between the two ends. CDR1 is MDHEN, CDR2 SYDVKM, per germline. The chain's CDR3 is CATPGPSGGDSPLHF. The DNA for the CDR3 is TGTGCCACCCCTGGGCCCTCCGGCGGGGATTCACCCCTCCACTTT.

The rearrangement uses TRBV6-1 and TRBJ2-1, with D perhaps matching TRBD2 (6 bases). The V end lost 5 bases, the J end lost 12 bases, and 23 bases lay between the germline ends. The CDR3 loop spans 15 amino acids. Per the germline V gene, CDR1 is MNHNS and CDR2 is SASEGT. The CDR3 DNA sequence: TGTGCCAGCAGTCAATCCGGGACTCCTTCCTGGGGGCAGTTCTTC. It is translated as CASSQSGTPSWGQFF.

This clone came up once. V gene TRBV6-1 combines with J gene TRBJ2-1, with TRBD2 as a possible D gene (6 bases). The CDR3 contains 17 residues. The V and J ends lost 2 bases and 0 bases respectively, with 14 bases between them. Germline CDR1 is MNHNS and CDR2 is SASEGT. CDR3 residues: CASSETGDSRSYNEQFF. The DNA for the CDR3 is TGTGCCAGCAGTGAAACCGGGGACTCCCGCTCCTACAATGAGCAGTTCTTC.

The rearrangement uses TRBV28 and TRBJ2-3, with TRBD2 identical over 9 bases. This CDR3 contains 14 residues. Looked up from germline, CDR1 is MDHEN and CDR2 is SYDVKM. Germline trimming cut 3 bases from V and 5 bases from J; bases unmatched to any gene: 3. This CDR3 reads CASSLAGGIDTQYF. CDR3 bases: TGTGCCAGCAGTTTGGCGGGAGGGATAGATACGCAGTATTTT.

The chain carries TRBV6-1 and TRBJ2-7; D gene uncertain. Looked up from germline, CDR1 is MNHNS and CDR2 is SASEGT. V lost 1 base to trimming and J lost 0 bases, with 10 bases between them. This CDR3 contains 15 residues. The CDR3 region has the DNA TGTGCCAGCAGTGAAGTTAACTTGAGCTCCTACGAGCAGTACTTC. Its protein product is CASSEVNLSSYEQYF.

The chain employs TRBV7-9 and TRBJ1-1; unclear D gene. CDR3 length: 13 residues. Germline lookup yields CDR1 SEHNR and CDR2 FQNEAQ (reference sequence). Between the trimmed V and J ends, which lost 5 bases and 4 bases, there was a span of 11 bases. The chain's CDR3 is CASSQAEGTEAFF. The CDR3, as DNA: TGTGCCAGCAGCCAGGCCGAGGGCACTGAAGCTTTCTTT.

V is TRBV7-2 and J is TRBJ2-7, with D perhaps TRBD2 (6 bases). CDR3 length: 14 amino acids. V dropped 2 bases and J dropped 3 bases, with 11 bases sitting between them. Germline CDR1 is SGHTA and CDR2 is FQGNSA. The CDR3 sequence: CASSLLIGSYEQYF. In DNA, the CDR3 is TGTGCCAGCAGCTTACTCATCGGGAGCTACGAGCAGTACTTC.

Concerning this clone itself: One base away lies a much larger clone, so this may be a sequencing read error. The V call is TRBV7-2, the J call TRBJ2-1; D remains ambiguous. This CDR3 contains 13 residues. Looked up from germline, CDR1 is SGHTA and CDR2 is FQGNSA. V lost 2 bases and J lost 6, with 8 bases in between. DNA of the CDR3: TGTGCCAGCAGCTTATTATGGGTCAATGAGCAGTTCTTC. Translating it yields CASSLLWVNEQFF. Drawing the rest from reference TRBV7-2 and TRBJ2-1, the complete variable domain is GAGVSQSPSNKVTEKGKDVELRCDPISGHTALYWYRQSLGQGLEFLIYFQGNSAPDKSGLPSDRFSAERTGGSVSTLTIQRTQQEDSAVYLCASSLLWVNEQFFGPGTRLTVL.

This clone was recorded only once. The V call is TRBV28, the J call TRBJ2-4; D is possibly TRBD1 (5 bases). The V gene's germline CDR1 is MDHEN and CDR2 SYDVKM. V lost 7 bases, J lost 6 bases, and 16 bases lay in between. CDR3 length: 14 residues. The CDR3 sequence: CASTPPAGINIQYF. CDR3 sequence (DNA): TGTGCCAGCACCCCCCCCGCAGGGATAAACATTCAGTACTTC.